These 19 T cell receptor beta chains came from one sample sequenced in a study of CD8 T cells in ankylosing spondylitis. TCRdb used MiXCR to reprocess the 5' RACE reads, holding one entry per CDR3 protein. Of some 150,000 distinct CDR3 sequences listed, more than 9.5% are singletons. Sequenced: blood, either unsorted or a sorted T cell fraction (not recorded which). The receptor source for this set is a female donor with ankylosing spondylitis or in good health (not recorded which).

This clonotype was found many times. The rearrangement links TRBV11-2 to TRBJ2-1; no firm D call. CDR3 length: 17 amino acids. Between the trimmed V and J ends, which lost 0 bases and 0 bases, there was a span of 12 bases. CDR1 is SGHAT and CDR2 is FQNNGV in the germline V gene. This CDR3 is CASSLEGMLSSYNEQFF. The CDR3 bases are TGTGCCAGCAGCTTAGAGGGGATGCTCAGCTCCTACAATGAGCAGTTCTTC.

On this clonotype itself: At one end the junction does not follow the germline gene, possibly because of a read error. The chain combines TRBV7-7 with TRBJ2-5, with D perhaps TRBD1 or TRBD2 (6 bases each). The CDR3 loop spans 13 amino acids. Germline V CDR1 and CDR2: SSHAT, FNYEAQ (reference sequence). CDR3 in amino acids: CASSFGGVETRYF. In nucleotides, the CDR3 is TGTGCCAGCAGCTTCGGGGGCGTAGAGACCCGGTACTTC.

Many counts were recorded for this clonotype. This chain connects TRBV5-1 to TRBJ2-3; possible D gene TRBD1, 5 bases. The length of the CDR3 is 14 residues. The V and J ends lost 1 base and 0 bases respectively, with 6 bases between them. Germline-derived CDR1 and CDR2 are SGHRS and YFSETQ. CDR3 amino acids: CASSLSGSTDTQYF. The CDR3 coding sequence is TGCGCCAGCAGCTTGTCAGGGAGCACAGATACGCAGTATTTT.

The V gene is TRBV7-6, the J gene TRBJ2-1, with 9 bases fitting TRBD1. From germline, CDR1 is SGHVS and CDR2 FNYEAQ. The CDR3 has 15 residues. The junction had 4 bases not matched to a gene; V was cut back by 5 bases and J by 2 bases. The CDR3 DNA is TGTGCCAGCAGCCAGGACAGGGGACCCTACAATGAGCAGTTCTTC. Encoded protein: CASSQDRGPYNEQFF.

There are many counts of this clonotype. The chain recombines TRBV7-2 with TRBJ2-7, with TRBD2 as a possible D gene (6 bases). The length of the CDR3 is 16 residues. V was trimmed by 6 bases and J by 3 bases, leaving 21 bases between them. From germline, CDR1 is SGHTA and CDR2 FQGNSA. The CDR3 loop is CASSSNSLATFYEQYF. CDR3 DNA: TGTGCCAGCAGTTCAAACTCGCTAGCGACATTCTACGAGCAGTACTTC.

The gene calls are TRBV15 and TRBJ2-3; tentatively, D is TRBD1 (6 bases). The CDR3 consists of 14 residues. Looked up from germline, CDR1 is LNHNV and CDR2 is YYDKDF (reference sequence). V gave up 7 bases and J gave up 3 bases, with 14 bases separating them. The CDR3 DNA sequence: TGTGCCACCAACAAGGGGGTTGATACAGATACGCAGTATTTT. Translated: CATNKGVDTDTQYF. The full variable domain, completed using reference TRBV15 and TRBJ2-3, is DAMVIQNPRYQVTQFGKPVTLSCSQTLNHNVMYWYQQKSSQAPKLLFHYYDKDFNNEADTPDNFQSRRPNTSFCFLDIRSPGLGDTAMYLCATNKGVDTDTQYFGPGTRLTVL.

There are a few counts of this clonotype. J is TRBJ2-3 and V is TRBV30, with 7 positions matching TRBD2. CDR1 GTSNPN and CDR2 SVGIG come from the germline V gene (reference sequence). CDR3 length: 13 amino acids. V shed 5 bases and J 6 bases; nucleotides not matched to a gene: 8. CDR3 residues: CAWLSGAGDTQYF. Written as DNA, the CDR3 is TGTGCCTGGCTAAGCGGGGCGGGGGATACGCAGTATTTT. Using reference TRBV30 and TRBJ2-3 for the parts outside the CDR3, the full variable domain is SQTIHQWPATLVQPVGSPLSLECTVEGTSNPNLYWYRQAAGRGLQLLFYSVGIGQISSEVPQNLSASRPQDRQFILSSKKLLLSDSGFYLCAWLSGAGDTQYFGPGTRLTVL.

Turning to this clonotype: This may be a read error: a much more frequent sequence differs by one nucleotide. V gene TRBV5-1 combines with J gene TRBJ1-1; D unclear. CDR3 length equals 13 residues. The germline V gene encodes CDR1 SGHRS and CDR2 YFSETQ. The CDR3 is CASSSTVSTETFF. The CDR3 region has the DNA TGCGCCAGCAGCTCGACCGTTTCCACTGAAACTTTCTTT. Full variable domain (missing parts from reference TRBV5-1 and TRBJ1-1): KAGVTQTPRYLIKTRGQQVTLSCSPISGHRSVSWYQQTPGQGLQFLFEYFSETQRNKGNFPGRFSGRQFSNSRSEMNVSTLELGDSALYLCASSSTVSTETFFGQGTRLTVV.

This clonotype was found many times. CDR3 sequence (DNA): TGTGCCACCCAGGGAAGTTCCTACAATGAGCAGTTCTTC. This sequence encodes CATQGSSYNEQFF. This chain joins TRBV24-1 and TRBJ2-1; D may be TRBD1 (5 bases). Trimming cost V 9 bases and J 1 base, with 9 bases left between them. Germline values: CDR1 KGHDR, CDR2 SFDVKD. CDR3 length: 13 amino acids.

The chain links TRBV5-1 to TRBJ2-7; possible D gene TRBD2, 5 bases. Germline V lookup: CDR1 SGHRS, CDR2 YFSETQ. V was trimmed by 0 bases and J by 5 bases, leaving 12 bases between them. This CDR3 contains 14 residues. Here the CDR3 reads CASSLGPGIDEQYF. CDR3 sequence (DNA): TGCGCCAGCAGCTTGGGTCCGGGGATCGACGAGCAGTACTTC.

There are many counts of this clonotype. The chain links TRBV20-1 to TRBJ2-7; 8 bases line up with TRBD2. Trimming cost V 1 base and J 5 bases; bases outside gene matches: 4. This CDR3 is 13 amino acids long. Germline CDR1 reads DFQATT; CDR2 reads SNEGSKA (reference sequence). CDR3 in amino acids: CSARAGRGNEQYF. The CDR3 DNA reads TGCAGTGCTAGAGCCGGGAGGGGTAACGAGCAGTACTTC.

The chain couples TRBV28 to TRBJ1-2; weak D call: TRBD1 (6 bases). This CDR3 comprises 12 residues. Germline V lookup: CDR1 MDHEN, CDR2 SYDVKM. Trimming took 5 bases from V and 8 from J, leaving 12 bases between them. The CDR3 here is CASSPGGRGYTF. CDR3 nucleotides: TGTGCCAGCAGTCCTGGGGGCCGGGGCTACACCTTC.

This clonotype occurred a few times. The chain carries TRBV7-9 and TRBJ1-1; 9 bases match TRBD1. Trimming removed 5 bases from V and 4 bases from J; junction bases left unmatched: 5. The CDR3 spans 14 residues. CDR1 is SEHNR and CDR2 is FQNEAQ in the germline V gene (reference sequence). DNA for the CDR3: TGTGCCAGCAGCCCCGGACAGGGGTTCACTGAAGCTTTCTTT. Amino acid sequence: CASSPGQGFTEAFF.

This clonotype occurred a few times. The V call is TRBV29-1, the J call TRBJ1-1, with a weak D call TRBD1 (5 bases). Germline V gene lookup returns CDR1 SQVTM and CDR2 ANQGSEA. CDR3 size: 11 residues. V lost 6 bases and J 4 bases, leaving 9 bases between the germline ends. As DNA, the CDR3 is TGCAGCGTAGCAAGGGGCACTGAAGCTTTCTTT. Protein: CSVARGTEAFF.

This clonotype occurred many times. This chain connects TRBV20-1 to TRBJ2-7, with D perhaps matching TRBD1 (5 bases). Trimming cost V 6 bases and J 4 bases, with 13 bases left between them. The CDR3 runs 12 residues. CDR1 and CDR2 from the germline V gene are DFQATT and SNEGSKA (reference sequence). DNA for the CDR3: TGCAGTGCCATCGACTCAGGGTACGAGCAGTACTTC. It codes for CSAIDSGYEQYF.

This clonotype was seen only a few times. The chain recombines TRBV29-1 with TRBJ1-4; a possible D gene is TRBD1 (5 bases). The CDR3 is 16 residues long. V gave up 2 bases and J gave up 8 bases, with 21 bases separating them. CDR1 is SQVTM, CDR2 ANQGSEA, per germline. CDR3: CSVEKGLAGFHEKLFF. CDR3 nucleotides: TGCAGCGTTGAAAAGGGCCTGGCAGGGTTTCACGAAAAACTGTTTTTT.

This clonotype came up many times. The chain employs TRBV7-2 and TRBJ2-3; the match to TRBD2 covers 7 bases. V shed 5 bases, J shed 4 bases, and the junction held 12 bases outside the gene matches. The CDR3 consists of 16 residues. Germline values: CDR1 SGHTA, CDR2 FQGNSA. The CDR3 nucleotides read TGTGCCAGCAGCGCCTCCGGGGCTAGCGGATCAGATACGCAGTATTTT. Amino acids: CASSASGASGSDTQYF.

This clonotype showed up many times. V usage is TRBV20-1 and J usage is TRBJ2-7; D tentatively fits TRBD1 or TRBD2 (6 bases each). Trimming cost V 7 bases and J 0 bases, with 16 bases left between them. Germline CDR1 is DFQATT and CDR2 is SNEGSKA (reference sequence). The CDR3 contains 14 residues. The CDR3 here is CSVKGGGSSYEQYF. CDR3 sequence (DNA): TGCAGTGTTAAAGGAGGGGGGAGCTCCTACGAGCAGTACTTC.

The sample holds many counts of this clonotype. V is TRBV20-1 and J is TRBJ2-5; no definite D call. Between the trimmed V and J ends, which lost 5 bases and 4 bases, there was a span of 14 bases. This CDR3 is 13 amino acids long. Germline loops: CDR1 DFQATT, CDR2 SNEGSKA (reference sequence). CDR3 in DNA: TGCAGTGCTCGGGTGAATGTGGTAGAGACCCAGTACTTC. As protein: CSARVNVVETQYF.